Listed below are T cell receptor beta chains from one sample, sequenced in a study of cytomegalovirus exposure and HLA in healthy donors. Method: immunoSEQ multiplex PCR; TCRdb's copy keeps in-frame clones and lacks some. The sample has under 200,000 clones; 70% to 85% are singletons. The sequencing input was PBMCs. The origin of the receptors is a man aged 50-59 years in good health and CMV-seropositive. Each CDR3 is given with its conserved first and last residue. D genes are given only for firm matches. Part of the rows lack a size; the others show once, few, many or a class for expanded clones.

TRBJ2-7,TRBD2,TRBV4-2,NA,CASSQLSGGSYEQYF,TGTGCCAGCAGCCAACTTAGCGGGGGGTCCTACGAGCAGTACTTC
TRBJ2-7,NA,TRBV4-3,NA,CASSQEGQGYAYEQYF,TGCGCCAGCAGCCAAGAGGGGCAGGGCTACGCCTACGAGCAGTACTTC
TRBJ2-1,TRBD1,TRBV5-1,NA,CASSNGQAGSYNEQFF,TGCGCCAGCAGCAACGGACAGGCGGGCTCCTACAATGAGCAGTTCTTC
TRBJ2-1,TRBD1,TRBV5-6,few,CASSLLQGAHNEQFF,TGTGCCAGCAGCTTACTACAGGGGGCTCACAATGAGCAGTTCTTC
TRBJ1-6,NA,TRBV5-1,NA,CASSTGVSSYNSPLHF,TGCGCCAGCAGTACGGGAGTGAGCTCCTATAATTCACCCCTCCACTTT
TRBJ2-1,NA,TRBV2,NA,CAGLRAGEQFF,TGTGCCGGACTTCGAGCAGGTGAGCAGTTCTTC
TRBJ2-7,TRBD1,TRBV9,NA,CASSPRTGVIYEQYF,TGTGCCAGCAGCCCACGGACAGGGGTGATTTACGAGCAGTACTTC
TRBJ1-2,NA,TRBV7-9,NA,CASSLLQGNYGYTF,TGTGCCAGCAGCTTACTTCAGGGGAACTATGGCTACACCTTC
TRBJ1-5,NA,TRBV6-5,NA,CASSYQGSNQPQHF,TGTGCCAGCAGTTACCAGGGGAGCAATCAGCCCCAGCATTTT
TRBJ2-7,NA,TRBV4-3,once,CASSQAQGLYEQYF,TGCGCCAGCAGCCAAGCTCAGGGACTTTACGAGCAGTACTTC
TRBJ1-1,NA,TRBV12-5,NA,CASGHQTPNTEAFF,TGTGCTAGTGGCCATCAGACACCGAACACTGAGGCTTTCTTT
TRBJ1-5,NA,TRBV19,NA,CASRGQTNQPQHF,TGTGCCAGCCGGGGACAAACGAATCAGCCCCAGCATTTT
TRBJ1-2,TRBD1,TRBV6-1,NA,CASSDNRQGQYGYTF,TGTGCCAGCAGTGATAATAGACAGGGGCAATATGGCTACACCTTC
TRBJ1-2,TRBD1,TRBV6-5,NA,CASSRQGYYGYTF,TGTGCCAGCAGTAGACAGGGTTACTATGGCTACACCTTC
TRBJ2-7,NA,TRBV15,few,CATSRAQPPYEQYF,TGTGCCACCAGCAGAGCACAGCCTCCCTACGAGCAGTACTTC
TRBJ1-4,TRBD1,TRBV19,NA,CASSPRTGEKLFF,TGTGCCAGTAGTCCCCGGACAGGTGAAAAACTGTTTTTT
TRBJ2-1,TRBD1,TRBV6-6,once,CASRETGSGFF,TGTGCCAGCAGGGAGACAGGGTCGGGGTTCTTC
TRBJ2-3,TRBD2,TRBV11-2,NA,CASSFRGRGGRTDTQYF,TGTGCCAGCAGCTTTAGGGGCCGGGGGGGGCGCACAGATACGCAGTATTTT